A single T cell receptor beta chain is shown here with its context. The data belong to a study of blood T cell repertoires in COVID-19. Trimming cost V 3 bases and J 0 bases, with 9 bases left between them. Germline CDR1 reads KGHSH; CDR2 reads LQKENI. This CDR3 is 14 amino acids long. TCRdb keeps only in-frame clones here, not all; method: immunoSEQ multiplex PCR. Of roughly 79,000 clones listed, roughly 82% were seen once; the top ten hold roughly 7.3%. The sequence was obtained from a human donor in a cohort sampled during active COVID-19. V and J are TRBV18 and TRBJ2-7; TRBD2 is a possible D gene (6 bases). Sequencing was performed on peripheral blood. The CDR3 loop is CASSPGTYSYEQYF. In DNA, the CDR3 is TGTGCCAGCTCACCTGGGACTTACTCCTACGAGCAGTACTTC.